The TCR beta chain under discussion was sequenced for a study of beta chain features in type 1 diabetes. Turning to the study itself: Age and gender were similar between patients and healthy donors, as were cell yields.

Cells sorted by CD45RO/CCR7/CD25/CD127/CD95/CD27 comprised CD4+ naive, central memory, regulatory and stem cell-like memory cells. V shed 9 bases and J shed 7 bases, with 13 bases lying between them. Per germline, CDR1 SGHRS and CDR2 YFSETQ. The CDR3 consists of 11 residues. This clone was observed a few times. What it recognizes is unknown. General observations from the study: The naive, central memory and Treg TCRB repertoires showed an apparent similarity that was greater among patients than among healthy donors. Across all four CD4+ subsets, people with type 1 diabetes showed modestly shorter TCRB CDR3s.

Sequencing targeted expressed TCRB transcripts, as all isolated RNA had been reverse transcribed. The method was immunoSEQ multiplex PCR; TCRdb's version includes in-frame clones alone and lacks a portion of them. This table holds 200,000 to 300,000 clones, about 11% found once. The sequencing input was naive CD4+ T cells from blood. This TCR came from a man aged 25-45 years with type 1 diabetes. The chain joins TRBV5-1 to TRBJ1-2; weak D call: TRBD1 (6 bases). As DNA, the CDR3 is TGCGCCAACCCGGACAGCCCTGGCTACACCTTC. As protein: CANPDSPGYTF.